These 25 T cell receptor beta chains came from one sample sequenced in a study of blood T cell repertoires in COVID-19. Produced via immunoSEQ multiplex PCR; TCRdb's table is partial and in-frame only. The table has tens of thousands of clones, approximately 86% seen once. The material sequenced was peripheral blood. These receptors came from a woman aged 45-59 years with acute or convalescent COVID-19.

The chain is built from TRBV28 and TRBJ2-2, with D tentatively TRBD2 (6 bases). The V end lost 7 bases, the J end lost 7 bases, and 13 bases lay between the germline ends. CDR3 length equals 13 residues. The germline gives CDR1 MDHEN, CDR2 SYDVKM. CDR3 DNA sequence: TGTGCCAGCAACTGGCGGGAAGGCGGGGAGCTGTTTTTT. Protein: CASNWREGGELFF.

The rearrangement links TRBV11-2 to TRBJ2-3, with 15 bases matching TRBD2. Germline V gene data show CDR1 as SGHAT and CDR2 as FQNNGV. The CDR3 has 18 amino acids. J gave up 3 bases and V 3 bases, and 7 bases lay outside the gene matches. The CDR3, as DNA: TGTGCCAGCAGCTTCCCGGGACTAGCGGGAGGAAGGACAGATACGCAGTATTTT. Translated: CASSFPGLAGGRTDTQYF.

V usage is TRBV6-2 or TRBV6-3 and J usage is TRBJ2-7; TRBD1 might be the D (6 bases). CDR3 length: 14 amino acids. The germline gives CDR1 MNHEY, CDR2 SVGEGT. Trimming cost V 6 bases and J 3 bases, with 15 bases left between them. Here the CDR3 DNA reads TGTGCCAGCAGCCAAACGACAGGAAACTACGAGCAGTACTTC. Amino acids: CASSQTTGNYEQYF.

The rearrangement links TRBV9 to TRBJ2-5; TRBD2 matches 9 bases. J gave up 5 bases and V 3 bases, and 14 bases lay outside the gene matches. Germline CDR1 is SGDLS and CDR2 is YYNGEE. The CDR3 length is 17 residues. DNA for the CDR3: TGTGCCAGCAGCGCGGGCAGTAGCGGGGGCGCCAGGGAGACCCAGTACTTC. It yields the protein CASSAGSSGGARETQYF.

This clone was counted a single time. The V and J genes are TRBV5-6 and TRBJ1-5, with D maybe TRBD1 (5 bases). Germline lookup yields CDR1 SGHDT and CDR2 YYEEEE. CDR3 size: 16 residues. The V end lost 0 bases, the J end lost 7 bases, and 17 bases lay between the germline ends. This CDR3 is CASSLGSCREVQPQHF. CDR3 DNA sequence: TGTGCCAGCAGCTTGGGGTCTTGCAGGGAGGTGCAGCCCCAGCATTTT.

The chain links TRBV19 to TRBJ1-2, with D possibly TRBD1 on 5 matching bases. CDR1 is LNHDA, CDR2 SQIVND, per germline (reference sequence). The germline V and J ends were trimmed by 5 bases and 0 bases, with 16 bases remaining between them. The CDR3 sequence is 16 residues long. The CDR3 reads CASSAASIQANYGYTF. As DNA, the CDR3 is TGTGCCAGTAGTGCCGCCTCGATACAGGCTAACTATGGCTACACCTTC.

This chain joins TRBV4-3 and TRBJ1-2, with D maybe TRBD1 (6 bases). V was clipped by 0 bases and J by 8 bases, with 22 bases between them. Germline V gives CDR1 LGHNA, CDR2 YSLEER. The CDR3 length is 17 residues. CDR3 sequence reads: CASSQDSLLGALRGYTF. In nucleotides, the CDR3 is TGCGCCAGCAGCCAAGACTCCCTATTGGGGGCACTCCGGGGCTACACCTTC.

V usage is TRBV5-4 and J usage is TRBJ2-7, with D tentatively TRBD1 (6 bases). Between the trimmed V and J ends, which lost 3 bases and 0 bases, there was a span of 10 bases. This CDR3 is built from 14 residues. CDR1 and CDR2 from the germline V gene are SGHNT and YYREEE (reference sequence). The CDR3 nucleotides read TGTGCCAGCAGCTCCCGACAGGACTCCTACGAGCAGTACTTC. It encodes CASSSRQDSYEQYF.

CDR3 sequence (DNA): TGTGCCAGCAGTTTATCGCGCCCCACCTACAATGAGCAGTTCTTC. This encodes CASSLSRPTYNEQFF. The rearrangement uses TRBV27 and TRBJ2-1; unclear D gene. V was shortened by 0 bases and J by 2 bases, with 8 bases between the two germline ends. The CDR3 sequence is 15 residues long. CDR1 is MNHEY and CDR2 is SMNVEV in the germline V gene (reference sequence).

CDR3 DNA: TGTGCCAGCAGCTTCGGTCGGGGGAATTCACCCCTCCACTTT. Protein: CASSFGRGNSPLHF. V is TRBV13 and J is TRBJ1-6; D is perhaps TRBD1 (5 bases). Germline loops: CDR1 PRHDT, CDR2 FYEKMQ (reference sequence). This CDR3 contains 14 residues. V was pared by 3 bases and J by 7 bases, with 10 bases between.

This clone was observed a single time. CDR3 region: CASSEDWGLAGELFF. CDR3 in DNA: TGTGCCAGCAGTGAAGATTGGGGACTTGCCGGGGAGCTGTTTTTT. This chain joins TRBV6-1 and TRBJ2-2; a weak D match, TRBD2 (6 bases). The CDR3 is 15 residues long. With 1 base removed from V and 6 bases from J, the gap between germline ends came to 12 bases. CDR1 and CDR2 (germline): MNHNS, SASEGT.

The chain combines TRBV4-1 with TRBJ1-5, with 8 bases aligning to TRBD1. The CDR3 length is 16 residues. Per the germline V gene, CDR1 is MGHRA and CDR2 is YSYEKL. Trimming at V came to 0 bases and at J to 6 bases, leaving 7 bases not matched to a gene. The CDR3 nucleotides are TGCGCCAGCAGCCAAGATCCAGGGGGCTACGGTCAGCCCCAGCATTTT. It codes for CASSQDPGGYGQPQHF.

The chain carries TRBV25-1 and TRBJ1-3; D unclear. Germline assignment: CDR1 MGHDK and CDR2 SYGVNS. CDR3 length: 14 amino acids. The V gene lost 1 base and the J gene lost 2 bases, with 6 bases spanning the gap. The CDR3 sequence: CASSESEAGNTIYF. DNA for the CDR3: TGTGCCAGCAGTGAATCAGAAGCTGGAAACACCATATATTTT. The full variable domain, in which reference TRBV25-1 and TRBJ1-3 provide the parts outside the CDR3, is EADIYQTPRYLVIGTGKKITLECSQTMGHDKMYWYQQDPGMELHLIHYSYGVNSTEKGDLSSESTVSRIRTEHFPLTLESARPSHTSQYLCASSESEAGNTIYFGEGSWLTVV.

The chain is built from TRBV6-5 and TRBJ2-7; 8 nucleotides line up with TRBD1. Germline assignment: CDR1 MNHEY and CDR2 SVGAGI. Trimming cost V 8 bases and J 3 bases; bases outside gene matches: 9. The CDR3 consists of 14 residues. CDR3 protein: CASASGQGNYEQYF. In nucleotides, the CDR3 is TGTGCCAGCGCAAGCGGACAGGGCAACTACGAGCAGTACTTC.

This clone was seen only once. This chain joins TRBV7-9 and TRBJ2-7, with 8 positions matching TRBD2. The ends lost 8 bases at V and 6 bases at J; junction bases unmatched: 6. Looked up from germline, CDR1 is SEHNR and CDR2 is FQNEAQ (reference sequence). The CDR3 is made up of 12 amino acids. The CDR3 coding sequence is TGTGCCAGCCTGCGGGGGGACGCCGAGCAGTACTTC. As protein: CASLRGDAEQYF.

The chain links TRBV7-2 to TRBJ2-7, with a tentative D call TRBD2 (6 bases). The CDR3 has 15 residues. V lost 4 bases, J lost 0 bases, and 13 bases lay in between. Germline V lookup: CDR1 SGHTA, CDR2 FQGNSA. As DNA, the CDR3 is TGTGCCAGCAGCTCCTCCGGGACTTTCTCCTACGAGCAGTACTTC. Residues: CASSSSGTFSYEQYF.

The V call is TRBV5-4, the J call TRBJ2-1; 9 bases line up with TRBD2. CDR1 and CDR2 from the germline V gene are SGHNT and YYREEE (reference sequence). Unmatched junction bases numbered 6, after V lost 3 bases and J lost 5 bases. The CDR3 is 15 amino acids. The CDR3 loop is CASSSSGRHDNEQFF. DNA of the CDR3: TGTGCCAGCAGCTCAAGCGGGAGGCACGACAATGAGCAGTTCTTC.

CDR3 sequence reads: CASSVSGYTEAFF. The CDR3 DNA follows: TGTGCCAGCAGTGTGTCGGGGTACACTGAAGCTTTCTTT. This chain connects TRBV2 to TRBJ1-1; D remains ambiguous. The germline V gene encodes CDR1 SNHLY and CDR2 FYNNEI. Trimming left V 4 bases short and J 3 bases short, with 9 bases between. This CDR3 has 13 residues.

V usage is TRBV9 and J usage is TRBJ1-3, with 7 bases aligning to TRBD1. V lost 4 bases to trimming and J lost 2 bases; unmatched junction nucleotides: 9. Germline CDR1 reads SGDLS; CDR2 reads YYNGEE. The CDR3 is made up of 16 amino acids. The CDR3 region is CASSPWAGGTGNTIYF. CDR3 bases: TGTGCCAGCAGCCCCTGGGCAGGGGGAACTGGAAACACCATATATTTT. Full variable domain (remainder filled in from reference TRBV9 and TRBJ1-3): DSGVTQTPKHLITATGQRVTLRCSPRSGDLSVYWYQQSLDQGLQFLIQYYNGEERAKGNILERFSAQQFPDLHSELNLSSLELGDSALYFCASSPWAGGTGNTIYFGEGSWLTVV.

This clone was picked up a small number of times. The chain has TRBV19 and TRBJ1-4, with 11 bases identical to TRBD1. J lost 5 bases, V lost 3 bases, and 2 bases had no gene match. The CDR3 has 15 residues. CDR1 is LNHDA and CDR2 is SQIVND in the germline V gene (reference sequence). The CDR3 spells CASSIRTGGNEKLFF. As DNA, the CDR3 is TGTGCCAGTAGTATTCGGACAGGGGGCAATGAAAAACTGTTTTTT.

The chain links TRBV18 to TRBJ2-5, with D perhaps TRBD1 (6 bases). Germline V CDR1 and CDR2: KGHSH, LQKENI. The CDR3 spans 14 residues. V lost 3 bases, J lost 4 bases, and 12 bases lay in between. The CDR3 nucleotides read TGTGCCAGCTCACCCCAGTCAGGGGCAGAGACCCAGTACTTC. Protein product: CASSPQSGAETQYF.

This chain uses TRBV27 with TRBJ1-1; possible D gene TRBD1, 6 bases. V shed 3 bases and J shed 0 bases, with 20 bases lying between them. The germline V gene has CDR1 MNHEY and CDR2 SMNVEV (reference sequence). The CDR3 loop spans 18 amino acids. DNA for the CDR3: TGTGCCAGCAGTTTCCAATTTAATTACAGGGACATGAACACTGAAGCTTTCTTT. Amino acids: CASSFQFNYRDMNTEAFF.

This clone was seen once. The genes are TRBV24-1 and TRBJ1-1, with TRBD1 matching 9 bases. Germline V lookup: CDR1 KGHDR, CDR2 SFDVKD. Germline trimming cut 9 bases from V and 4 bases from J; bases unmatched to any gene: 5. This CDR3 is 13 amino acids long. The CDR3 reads CATEGQGRTEAFF. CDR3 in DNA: TGTGCCACCGAGGGACAGGGACGCACTGAAGCTTTCTTT.

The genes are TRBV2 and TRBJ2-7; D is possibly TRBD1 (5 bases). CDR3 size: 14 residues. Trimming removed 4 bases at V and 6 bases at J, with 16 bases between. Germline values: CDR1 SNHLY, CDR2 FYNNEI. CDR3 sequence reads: CASSALTPGAEQYF. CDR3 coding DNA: TGTGCCAGCAGTGCCCTTACCCCTGGGGCCGAGCAGTACTTC.

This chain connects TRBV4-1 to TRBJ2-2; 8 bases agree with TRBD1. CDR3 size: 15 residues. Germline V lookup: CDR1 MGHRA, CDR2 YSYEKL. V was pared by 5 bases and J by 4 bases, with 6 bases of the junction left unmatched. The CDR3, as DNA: TGCGCCAGCAGCATAGGACAGGGAGGCACCGGGGAGCTGTTTTTT. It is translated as CASSIGQGGTGELFF.